The 18 T cell receptor beta chains presented below share a single source sample, sequenced in a study of identical twins. TCRdb independently ran MiXCR on the 5' RACE reads; one entry per CDR3 protein. Of around 960,000 distinct CDR3 sequences listed, 9% to 15% are singletons. This sample was also put to use in a study of yellow fever vaccine responses in identical twins.

Sequencing was performed on PBMCs. The receptors stem from a young woman in good health.

V and J are TRBV7-9 and TRBJ2-1, with 12 positions matching TRBD1. Germline CDR1 reads SEHNR; CDR2 reads FQNEAQ (reference sequence). V lost 1 base to trimming and J lost 8 bases; unmatched junction nucleotides: 3. CDR3 length equals 15 residues. The CDR3 protein is CASSLVGQGAHEQFF. CDR3 coding DNA: TGTGCCAGCAGCTTAGTGGGACAGGGGGCTCATGAGCAGTTCTTC.

This chain uses TRBV24-1 with TRBJ2-5; no clear D. Germline V gene lookup returns CDR1 KGHDR and CDR2 SFDVKD. The CDR3 loop spans 13 amino acids. V was clipped by 4 bases and J by 2 bases, with 7 bases between them. CDR3 coding DNA: TGTGCCACCAGTGAGAAGAGGCAAGAGACCCAGTACTTC. Its translation: CATSEKRQETQYF.

J is TRBJ2-2 and V is TRBV3-1, with a tentative D call TRBD1 (5 bases). This CDR3 is built from 16 residues. The V end lost 4 bases, the J end lost 0 bases, and 12 bases lay between the germline ends. Germline-derived CDR1 and CDR2 are LGHDT and YNNKEL (reference sequence). The chain's CDR3 is CASSLLGRSNTGELFF. The DNA of the CDR3 is TGTGCCAGCAGCCTGCTGGGGCGGTCGAACACCGGGGAGCTGTTTTTT.

Concerning this clonotype: A single base separates this from a much larger clone, so it may be a read error. The rearrangement uses TRBV27 and TRBJ2-2; D uncertain. The CDR3 spans 14 residues. V lost 2 bases, J lost 0 bases, and 4 bases lay in between. CDR1 and CDR2 from the germline V gene are MNHEY and SMNVEV (reference sequence). CDR3 in amino acids: CASSLTSNTGELFF. The DNA of the CDR3 is TGTGCCAGCAGTTTAACCTCGAACACCGGGGAGCTGTTTTTT.

This clonotype was observed many times. This chain joins TRBV6-1 and TRBJ1-3; D is possibly TRBD1 (5 bases). The CDR3 runs 14 residues. V dropped 5 bases and J dropped 0 bases, with 8 bases sitting between them. The germline V gene encodes CDR1 MNHNS and CDR2 SASEGT. The CDR3 loop reads CASSPTASGNTIYF. CDR3 sequence (DNA): TGTGCCAGCAGTCCGACAGCCTCTGGAAACACCATATATTTT.

This clonotype was found a few times. The CDR3 reads CSVQAGVEQYV. Written as DNA, the CDR3 is TGCAGCGTCCAGGCAGGGGTCGAGCAGTACGTC. The chain couples TRBV29-1 to TRBJ2-7; possibly TRBD1 for D (6 bases). Per the germline V gene, CDR1 is SQVTM and CDR2 is ANQGSEA. The CDR3 totals 11 residues. V lost 6 bases and J 6 bases, leaving 12 bases between the germline ends.

This rearrangement joins TRBV29-1 to TRBJ2-7, with D perhaps matching TRBD1 (6 bases). Between the trimmed V and J ends, which lost 1 base and 7 bases, there was a span of 14 bases. This CDR3 has 13 residues. The germline CDR1 and CDR2 sequences are SQVTM and ANQGSEA. DNA for the CDR3: TGCAGCGTTGAAGGAACAGGGCGCTGGGAGCAGTACTTC. Protein sequence: CSVEGTGRWEQYF.

This clonotype was observed many times. The chain is built from TRBV20-1 and TRBJ2-1, with 9 nucleotides matching TRBD2. The ends lost 6 bases at V and 3 bases at J; junction bases unmatched: 6. Germline V gives CDR1 DFQATT, CDR2 SNEGSKA (reference sequence). The CDR3 covers 14 residues. As DNA, the CDR3 is TGCAGTGCCACGACTAGCGGAGACTACAATGAGCAGTTCTTC. Translation gives CSATTSGDYNEQFF.

This clonotype was observed a handful of times. The chain's CDR3 is CASSLRFDQPQHF. The CDR3 DNA reads as TGTGCCAGCAGTCTCAGATTCGATCAGCCCCAGCATTTT. This sequence joins TRBV27 and TRBJ1-5; D uncertain. The CDR3 sequence is 13 residues long. CDR1 and CDR2 (germline): MNHEY, SMNVEV (reference sequence). The V end lost 5 bases, the J end lost 5 bases, and 10 bases lay between the germline ends.

This clonotype has a handful of counts. J is TRBJ2-7 and V is TRBV15; 8 nucleotides align to TRBD1. The V segment lost 4 bases and the J segment 2 bases; nucleotides outside the gene matches: 10. CDR1 is LNHNV and CDR2 is YYDKDF in the germline V gene (reference sequence). The CDR3 is 16 amino acids. The CDR3 protein is CATSIRTGGLPYEQYV. DNA for the CDR3: TGTGCCACCAGCATTAGAACAGGGGGACTTCCCTACGAGCAGTACGTC.

This clonotype was seen a few times. This chain links TRBV5-1 with TRBJ1-1; possible D gene TRBD1, 5 bases. From germline, CDR1 is SGHRS and CDR2 YFSETQ. The CDR3 totals 15 residues. The germline V and J ends were trimmed by 3 bases and 0 bases, with 12 bases remaining between them. CDR3 DNA sequence: TGCGCCAGCAGCTCTTATGGACAACTGAACACTGAAGCTTTCTTT. It codes for CASSSYGQLNTEAFF.

As to this clonotype: One end of the junction is discordant with germline, which a read error may explain. CDR3 DNA: TGTGCCAGCAGCCAGGACAGTTCCTACATTGAGCAGTTCTTC. Translated: CASSQDSSYIEQFF. V is TRBV6-1 and J is TRBJ2-1, with D perhaps matching TRBD1 (6 bases). The CDR3 runs 14 residues. Germline V lookup: CDR1 MNHNS, CDR2 SASEGT.

This clonotype has at least ten counts. This chain joins TRBV10-3 and TRBJ1-6, with D perhaps matching TRBD1 (6 bases). V lost 6 bases to trimming and J lost 0 bases, with 9 bases between them. CDR3 length: 15 residues. Germline-derived CDR1 and CDR2 are ENHRY and SYGVKD. The CDR3, as DNA: TGTGCCATCAGCCAGGGGAGCTCCTATAATTCACCCCTCCACTTT. Its translation: CAISQGSSYNSPLHF.

The chain couples TRBV28 to TRBJ1-2; TRBD1 matches 8 bases. The CDR3 runs 13 residues. With 7 bases clipped from V and 3 bases from J, the junction kept 4 bases outside the gene matches. Germline lookup yields CDR1 MDHEN and CDR2 SYDVKM. Here the CDR3 reads CASTQTGDYGYTF. The DNA of the CDR3 is TGTGCCAGCACCCAGACAGGGGACTATGGCTACACCTTC.

In its sample, this clonotype was seen a few times. The V and J genes are TRBV14 and TRBJ2-2; no clear D. V was shortened by 3 bases and J by 0 bases, with 8 bases between the two germline ends. The CDR3 spans 15 residues. Germline CDR1 reads SGHDN; CDR2 reads FVKESK. The CDR3 region has the DNA TGTGCCAGCAGCCATAGCCGGGCGAACACCGGGGAGCTGTTTTTT. Protein sequence: CASSHSRANTGELFF.

There are a few counts of this clonotype. The J gene is TRBJ2-2, the V gene TRBV19, with no clear D. CDR3 length: 12 amino acids. Looked up from germline, CDR1 is LNHDA and CDR2 is SQIVND (reference sequence). The V end was cut by 6 bases, the J end by 7 bases, with 9 bases between. DNA for the CDR3: TGTGCCAGTAGGACCCCTCACGGGGAGCTGTTTTTT. Protein: CASRTPHGELFF.

This clonotype was seen ten or more times. The chain has TRBV7-9 and TRBJ1-6; no reliable D call. The V gene's germline CDR1 is SEHNR and CDR2 FQNEAQ (reference sequence). The CDR3 consists of 14 residues. V gave up 5 bases and J gave up 10 bases, with 15 bases separating them. The CDR3: CASSPAVGWSPLHF. Written as DNA, the CDR3 is TGTGCCAGCAGCCCAGCGGTGGGTTGGTCACCCCTCCACTTT.

This clonotype has a handful of counts. J is TRBJ1-1 and V is TRBV5-5; D is unclear. This CDR3 has 13 amino acids. CDR1 SGHKS and CDR2 YYEKEE come from the germline V gene (reference sequence). Between the trimmed V and J ends, which lost 5 bases and 5 bases, there was a span of 13 bases. Here the CDR3 reads CASRWTEGTEAFF. The CDR3 DNA reads TGTGCCAGCAGGTGGACGGAGGGTACTGAAGCTTTCTTT.